Following are 22 T cell receptor beta chains from one sample sequenced in a study of blood T cells in healthy people across ages. Then a second PCR, running about 6 to 12 cycles, was carried out with a sample-barcoded 5' primer and a J-beta primer mix. TCRdb reanalysed the 5' RACE reads using MiXCR and keeps one entry per CDR3 protein. The table shows approximately 850,000 distinct CDR3 sequences, with under 55% occurring only once. The specimen was blood. Source of these receptors: a man aged 55-75 years in good health.

This clonotype was seen more than once but under ten times. This chain uses TRBV4-3 with TRBJ1-2; tentative D call: TRBD1 (5 bases). Trimming removed 2 bases at V and 0 bases at J, with 16 bases between. The CDR3 consists of 17 residues. The V gene's germline CDR1 is LGHNA and CDR2 YSLEER. The DNA for the CDR3 is TGCGCCAGCAGCCAAAGCCGATCCGGGGCCGCTAACTATGGCTACACCTTC. Encoded protein: CASSQSRSGAANYGYTF.

The V gene is TRBV30, the J gene TRBJ2-5; tentative D call: TRBD2 (6 bases). Per the germline V gene, CDR1 is GTSNPN and CDR2 is SVGIG (reference sequence). The CDR3 totals 12 residues. Trimming stripped 4 bases from V and 2 bases from J, with 8 bases between. The CDR3 sequence: CAWTSGQETQYF. The CDR3 nucleotides read TGTGCCTGGACGAGCGGGCAAGAGACCCAGTACTTC.

This chain uses TRBV14 with TRBJ1-6, with D unclear. The CDR3 is made up of 13 amino acids. From germline, CDR1 is SGHDN and CDR2 FVKESK. V shed 5 bases and J shed 11 bases, with 13 bases lying between them. This CDR3 is CASSYTTAPPLHF. The CDR3 DNA reads TGTGCCAGCAGCTACACCACGGCCCCACCCCTCCACTTT.

This chain connects TRBV30 to TRBJ1-2, with D possibly TRBD1 on 5 matching bases. This CDR3 is built from 13 residues. V shed 1 base and J shed 2 bases, with 8 bases lying between them. Looked up from germline, CDR1 is GTSNPN and CDR2 is SVGIG (reference sequence). CDR3 bases: TGTGCCTGGAGTGGACAGCCGAACTATGGCTACACCTTC. Translating gives CAWSGQPNYGYTF.

The table lists this clonotype with a count of one. The chain couples TRBV6-1 to TRBJ2-7, with D possibly being TRBD1 or TRBD2 (5 bases each). CDR1 is MNHNS and CDR2 is SASEGT in the germline V gene. The CDR3 spans 18 residues. V was shortened by 6 bases and J by 0 bases, with 24 bases between the two germline ends. DNA of the CDR3: TGTGCCAGCAGAGTTCAATACACCTCGGGGCCCTTCTCCTACGAGCAGTACTTC. Translation: CASRVQYTSGPFSYEQYF.

This clonotype was counted a few times. The genes are TRBV20-1 and TRBJ1-6; D is uncertain. CDR3 size: 13 residues. V lost 3 bases to trimming and J lost 10 bases, with 13 bases between them. Germline loops: CDR1 DFQATT, CDR2 SNEGSKA (reference sequence). The CDR3 nucleotides are TGCAGTGCTAGGAGGGAAGTGGAATCACCCCTCCACTTT. This sequence encodes CSARREVESPLHF.

This clonotype was counted only a few times. This chain joins TRBV7-9 and TRBJ2-7; either TRBD1 or TRBD2 may fit D (5 bases each). The germline gives CDR1 SEHNR, CDR2 FQNEAQ (reference sequence). The V end was cut by 8 bases, the J end by 3 bases, with 8 bases between. This CDR3 comprises 11 residues. Here the CDR3 reads CASGGLYEQYF. The CDR3 region has the DNA TGTGCCAGCGGGGGTCTCTACGAGCAGTACTTC.

The chain joins TRBV5-1 to TRBJ2-1; possible D gene TRBD1, 7 bases. The DNA end favors TRBJ2-7, so the J call may be wrong. CDR3 length equals 16 residues. The germline V gene has CDR1 SGHRS and CDR2 YFSETQ. The CDR3 region is CASSPFGGTAYNEQYF. DNA of the CDR3: TGCGCCAGCAGCCCTTTTGGCGGGACAGCCTACAATGAGCAGTACTTC.

This chain uses TRBV5-4 with TRBJ2-2, with 11 bases identical to TRBD2. The CDR3 is made up of 17 amino acids. Looked up from germline, CDR1 is SGHNT and CDR2 is YYREEE (reference sequence). Losses at the gene ends were 3 bases for V and 6 bases for J; bases not matched to a gene: 10. CDR3 coding DNA: TGTGCCAGCAGCTCAGCCTCGGGACTAGCGGCCGCCGGGGAGCTGTTTTTT. Protein product: CASSSASGLAAAGELFF.

The chain recombines TRBV2 with TRBJ2-5; 8 nucleotides align to TRBD1. CDR3 size: 15 residues. Per the germline V gene, CDR1 is SNHLY and CDR2 is FYNNEI. J was trimmed by 11 bases and V by 7 bases; bases with no gene match: 18. The CDR3 loop reads CASKLPGQGGREQYF. CDR3 coding DNA: TGTGCCAGCAAGCTACCCGGACAGGGCGGGCGAGAGCAGTACTTC.

The V and J genes are TRBV7-8 and TRBJ1-2; maybe TRBD1 (5 bases). V gave up 5 bases and J gave up 0 bases, with 16 bases separating them. This CDR3 has 16 residues. Germline assignment: CDR1 SGHVS and CDR2 FQNEAQ. In DNA form, the CDR3 reads TGTGCCAGCAGCCCCGAAGGGGCGATGACTAACTATGGCTACACCTTC. Its protein is CASSPEGAMTNYGYTF.

This chain links TRBV20-1 with TRBJ2-7; D is possibly TRBD1 or TRBD2 (5 bases each). Looked up from germline, CDR1 is DFQATT and CDR2 is SNEGSKA (reference sequence). With 6 bases removed from V and 7 bases from J, the gap between germline ends came to 13 bases. CDR3 length equals 11 residues. The chain's CDR3 is CSARGPQEQYF. The CDR3 bases are TGCAGTGCCCGGGGACCCCAGGAGCAGTACTTC.

The J gene is TRBJ2-7, the V gene TRBV28; TRBD1 matches 11 bases. Germline-derived CDR1 and CDR2 are MDHEN and SYDVKM. J was trimmed by 3 bases and V by 8 bases; bases with no gene match: 6. The CDR3 sequence is 14 residues long. DNA for the CDR3: TGTGCCAGCTCCGGACAGGGGGCGCTCTACGAGCAGTACTTC. The encoded protein is CASSGQGALYEQYF.

As for this clonotype: This sequence may be a read error, since a much larger clone differs from it by one base. The rearrangement uses TRBV10-3 and TRBJ1-1; D possibly corresponds to TRBD1 (6 bases). Germline CDR1 reads ENHRY; CDR2 reads SYGVKD. The ends were cut back, 7 bases at V and 6 bases at J, with 24 bases in the middle. CDR3 length: 16 amino acids. This CDR3 is CAITFTRTANPAEAFF. CDR3 DNA: TGTGCCATCACCTTTACGCGGACAGCTAACCCCGCTGAAGCTTTCTTT.

This clonotype was picked up a small number of times. V and J are TRBV29-1 and TRBJ2-5; TRBD1 aligns across 7 bases. V lost 6 bases to trimming and J lost 2 bases; unmatched junction nucleotides: 9. The CDR3 is 14 residues long. Per germline, CDR1 SQVTM and CDR2 ANQGSEA. The CDR3 protein is CSVESPGQQETQYF. The CDR3, as DNA: TGCAGCGTAGAATCACCGGGACAGCAAGAGACCCAGTACTTC.

This rearrangement joins TRBV7-8 to TRBJ1-1; 11 bases agree with TRBD1. The germline V gene encodes CDR1 SGHVS and CDR2 FQNEAQ. With 7 bases clipped from V and 3 bases from J, the junction kept 4 bases outside the gene matches. This CDR3 is 14 amino acids long. CDR3 amino acids: CASNQGQGDTEAFF. CDR3 nucleotide sequence: TGTGCCAGCAACCAGGGACAGGGGGACACTGAAGCTTTCTTT.

The chain has TRBV7-9 and TRBJ2-1; tentatively, D is TRBD1 (6 bases). The DNA end is more similar to TRBJ2-7, so the J call may be wrong. Germline values: CDR1 SEHNR, CDR2 FQNEAQ (reference sequence). The CDR3 extends over 13 amino acids. The CDR3 bases are TGTGCCTTACAGGGACAATTTATCAATGAGCAGTACTTC. Protein: CALQGQFINEQYF.

This chain connects TRBV20-1 to TRBJ1-1, with D perhaps matching TRBD1 (5 bases). This CDR3 is 14 amino acids long. CDR1 DFQATT and CDR2 SNEGSKA come from the germline V gene (reference sequence). V lost 5 bases, J lost 2 bases, and 15 bases lay in between. In DNA form, the CDR3 reads TGCAGTGCTTCAATGAGCGGGGGTAACACTGAAGCTTTCTTT. Residues: CSASMSGGNTEAFF.

This rearrangement joins TRBV6-5 to TRBJ2-5; 11 bases match TRBD1. The CDR3 covers 15 residues. V was pared by 6 bases and J by 11 bases, with 14 bases of the junction left unmatched. The germline CDR1 and CDR2 sequences are MNHEY and SVGAGI. The CDR3 region is CASSPDRGRDNEQYF. The CDR3 region has the DNA TGTGCCAGCAGCCCGGACAGGGGGCGCGACAATGAGCAGTACTTC.

The chain joins TRBV12-3 or TRBV12-4 to TRBJ2-1, with 14 nucleotides matching TRBD2. This CDR3 is built from 17 residues. Trimming cost V 2 bases and J 6 bases; bases outside gene matches: 6. The CDR3 loop reads CASSLKTSGGASNEQFF. CDR3 DNA: TGTGCCAGCAGTTTAAAGACTAGCGGGGGGGCTTCCAATGAGCAGTTCTTC.

The chain carries TRBV6-2 or TRBV6-3 and TRBJ2-1, with D perhaps TRBD2 (6 bases). CDR1 MNHEY and CDR2 SVGEGT come from the germline V gene. The CDR3 runs to 12 residues. Trimming took 7 bases from V and 11 from J, leaving 15 bases between them. The DNA for the CDR3 is TGTGCCAGCACTGGCGGGGTCCGCAAGCAGTTCTTC. This encodes CASTGGVRKQFF.

This clonotype was counted ten times or more. CDR3 in amino acids: CASSLERHSSYEQYF. DNA of the CDR3: TGTGCCAGCAGCTTAGAAAGGCATAGCTCCTACGAGCAGTACTTC. The J gene is TRBJ2-7, the V gene TRBV7-2; D not certain. The CDR3 is 15 amino acids. V lost 1 base and J 0 bases, leaving 10 bases between the germline ends. Germline lookup yields CDR1 SGHTA and CDR2 FQGNSA.